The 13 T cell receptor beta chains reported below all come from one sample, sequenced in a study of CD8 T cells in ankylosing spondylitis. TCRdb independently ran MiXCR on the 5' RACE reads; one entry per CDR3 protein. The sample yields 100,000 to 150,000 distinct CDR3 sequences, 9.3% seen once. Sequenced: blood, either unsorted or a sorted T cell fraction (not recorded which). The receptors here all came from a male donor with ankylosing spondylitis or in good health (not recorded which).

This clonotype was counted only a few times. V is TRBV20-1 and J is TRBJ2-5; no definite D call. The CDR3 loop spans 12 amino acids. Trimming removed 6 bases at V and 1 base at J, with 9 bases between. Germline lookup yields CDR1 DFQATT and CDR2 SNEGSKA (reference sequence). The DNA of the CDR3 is TGCAGTGCAAGACGATTCCAAGAGACCCAGTACTTC. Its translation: CSARRFQETQYF.

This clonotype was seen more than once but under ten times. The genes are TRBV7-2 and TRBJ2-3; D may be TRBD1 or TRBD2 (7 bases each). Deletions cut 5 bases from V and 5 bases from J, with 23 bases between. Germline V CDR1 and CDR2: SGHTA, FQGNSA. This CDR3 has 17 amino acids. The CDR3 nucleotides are TGTGCCAGCAGCGCGCGCCTGGGAGGGGGCGTTGGAGATACGCAGTATTTT. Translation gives CASSARLGGGVGDTQYF.

In DNA, the CDR3 is TGCAGTGCCCGACTAGCGGGGTACAATGAGCAGTTCTTC. Translation: CSARLAGYNEQFF. J is TRBJ2-1 and V is TRBV20-1, with TRBD2 matching over 11 bases. Unmatched junction bases numbered 2, after V lost 6 bases and J lost 4 bases. The CDR3 is made up of 13 amino acids. Germline loops: CDR1 DFQATT, CDR2 SNEGSKA (reference sequence).

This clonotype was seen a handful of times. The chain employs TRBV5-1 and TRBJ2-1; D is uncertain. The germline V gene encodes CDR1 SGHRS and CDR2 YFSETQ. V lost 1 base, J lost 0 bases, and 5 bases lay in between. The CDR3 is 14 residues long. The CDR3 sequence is CASSLRSSYNEQFF. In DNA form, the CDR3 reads TGCGCCAGCAGCTTGCGGAGCTCCTACAATGAGCAGTTCTTC.

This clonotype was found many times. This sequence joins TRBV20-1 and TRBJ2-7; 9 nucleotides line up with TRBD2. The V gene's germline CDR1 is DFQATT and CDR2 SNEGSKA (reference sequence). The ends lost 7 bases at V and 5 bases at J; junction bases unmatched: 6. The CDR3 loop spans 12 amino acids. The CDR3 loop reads CSVGREGNEQYF. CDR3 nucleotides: TGCAGTGTAGGGCGGGAGGGTAACGAGCAGTACTTC.

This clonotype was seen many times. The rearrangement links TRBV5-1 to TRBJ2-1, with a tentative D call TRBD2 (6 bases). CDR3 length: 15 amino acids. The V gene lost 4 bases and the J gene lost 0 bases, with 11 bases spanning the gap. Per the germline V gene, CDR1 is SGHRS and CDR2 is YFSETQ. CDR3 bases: TGCGCCAGCAGCACGAGCGGGCTCTCCTACAATGAGCAGTTCTTC. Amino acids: CASSTSGLSYNEQFF.

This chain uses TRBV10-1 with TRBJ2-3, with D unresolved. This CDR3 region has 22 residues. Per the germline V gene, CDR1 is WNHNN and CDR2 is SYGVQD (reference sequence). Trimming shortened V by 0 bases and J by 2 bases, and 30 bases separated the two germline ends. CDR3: CASSESRYQNSVFKVLTDTQYF. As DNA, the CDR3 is TGCGCCAGCAGTGAGTCTCGGTATCAGAACTCCGTTTTCAAGGTTCTCACAGATACGCAGTATTTT.

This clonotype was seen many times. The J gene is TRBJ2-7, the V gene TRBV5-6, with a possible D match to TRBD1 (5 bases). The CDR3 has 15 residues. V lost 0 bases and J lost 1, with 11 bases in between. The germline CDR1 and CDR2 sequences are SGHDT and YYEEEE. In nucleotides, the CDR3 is TGTGCCAGCAGCTTGGGGCCAGGGCGATCCTACGAGCAGTACTTC. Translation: CASSLGPGRSYEQYF.

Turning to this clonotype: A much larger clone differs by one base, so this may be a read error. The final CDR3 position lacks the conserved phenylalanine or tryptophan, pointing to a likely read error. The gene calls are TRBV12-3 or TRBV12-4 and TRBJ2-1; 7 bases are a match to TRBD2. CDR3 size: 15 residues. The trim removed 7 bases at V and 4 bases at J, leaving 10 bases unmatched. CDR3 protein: CASTSRLAAYNEQFL. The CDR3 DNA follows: TGTGCCAGCACCTCCCGGCTAGCGGCGTACAATGAGCAGTTCTTG.

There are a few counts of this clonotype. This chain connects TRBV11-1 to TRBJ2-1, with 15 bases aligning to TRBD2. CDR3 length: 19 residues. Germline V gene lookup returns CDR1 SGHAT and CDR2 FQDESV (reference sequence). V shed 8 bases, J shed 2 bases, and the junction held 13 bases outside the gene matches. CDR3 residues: CASELTGLAGGSPYNEQFF. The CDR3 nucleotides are TGTGCCAGCGAGCTTACGGGACTAGCGGGAGGAAGTCCCTACAATGAGCAGTTCTTC.

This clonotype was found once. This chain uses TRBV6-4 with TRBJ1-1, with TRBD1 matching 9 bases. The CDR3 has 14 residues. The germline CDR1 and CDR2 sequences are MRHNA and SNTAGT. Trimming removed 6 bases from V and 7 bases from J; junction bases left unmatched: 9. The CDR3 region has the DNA TGTGCCAGCAGGGATCACAGGACAGGGGATGAAGCTTTCTTT. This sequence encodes CASRDHRTGDEAFF.

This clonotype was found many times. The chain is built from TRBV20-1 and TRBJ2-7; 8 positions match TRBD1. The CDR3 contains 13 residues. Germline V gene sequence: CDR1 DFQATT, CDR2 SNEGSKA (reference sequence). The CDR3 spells CRAGTGGSYEQYF. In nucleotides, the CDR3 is TGCAGGGCCGGTACAGGGGGCTCCTACGAGCAGTACTTC.

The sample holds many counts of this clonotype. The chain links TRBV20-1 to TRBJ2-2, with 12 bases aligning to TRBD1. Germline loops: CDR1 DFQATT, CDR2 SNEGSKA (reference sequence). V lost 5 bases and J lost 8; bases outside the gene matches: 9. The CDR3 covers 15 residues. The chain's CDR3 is CSAPAGTGGSGELFF. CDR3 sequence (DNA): TGCAGTGCTCCCGCCGGGACAGGGGGCTCAGGGGAGCTGTTTTTT.